The source of this T cell receptor beta chain is a study of T-cell reconstitution after alpha-beta-depleted transplantation in children. The CDR3 totals 15 residues. The V gene lost 5 bases and the J gene lost 5 bases, with 13 bases spanning the gap. Germline V gene data show CDR1 as SGHVS and CDR2 as FQNEAQ. As it was prepared, the TCRbeta library received unique molecular identifiers. In TCRdb, the PCR reads were re-called with MiXCR into one record per CDR3 protein. The sample contains roughly 500,000 distinct CDR3 sequences, around a third of which appear only once. The chain combines TRBV7-8 with TRBJ1-6; D uncertain. The source material was PBMCs from the stem cell graft donor, sampled from the stem cell graft. The clonotype comes from a human donor who donated a stem cell graft to a child with aplastic anemia. The DNA for the CDR3 is TGTGCCAGCAGCCCAGATGGGGTTGATAATTCACCCCTCCACTTT. Translated, it gives CASSPDGVDNSPLHF.